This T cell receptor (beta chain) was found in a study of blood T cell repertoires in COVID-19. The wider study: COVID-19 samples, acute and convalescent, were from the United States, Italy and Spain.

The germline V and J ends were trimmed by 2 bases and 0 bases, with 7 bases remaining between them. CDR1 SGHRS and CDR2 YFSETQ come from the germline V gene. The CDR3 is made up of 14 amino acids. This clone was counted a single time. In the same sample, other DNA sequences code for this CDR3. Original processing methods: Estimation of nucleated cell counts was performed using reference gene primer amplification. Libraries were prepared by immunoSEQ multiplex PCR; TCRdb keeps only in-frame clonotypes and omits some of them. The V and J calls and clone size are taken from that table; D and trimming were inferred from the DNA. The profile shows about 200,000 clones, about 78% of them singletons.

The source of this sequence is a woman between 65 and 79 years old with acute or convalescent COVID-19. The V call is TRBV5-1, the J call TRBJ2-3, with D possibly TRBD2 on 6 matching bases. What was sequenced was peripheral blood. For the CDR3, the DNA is TGCGCCAGCAGCTTTAGCGGTAGCACAGATACGCAGTATTTT. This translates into CASSFSGSTDTQYF. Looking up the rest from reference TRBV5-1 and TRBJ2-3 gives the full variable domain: KAGVTQTPRYLIKTRGQQVTLSCSPISGHRSVSWYQQTPGQGLQFLFEYFSETQRNKGNFPGRFSGRQFSNSRSEMNVSTLELGDSALYLCASSFSGSTDTQYFGPGTRLTVL.